This TCR beta chain was retrieved from a study of T cells in localized non-small cell lung cancer. V lost 1 base and J 3 bases, leaving 11 bases between the germline ends. Germline assignment: CDR1 MDHEN and CDR2 SYDVKM. This CDR3 spans 15 amino acids. On this clone: Its antigen is not known.

Study conclusions and caveats: Without multi-region sequencing, intratumor heterogeneity could not be excluded. Uninvolved adjacent lung showed the highest T cell clonality, exceeding tumor. The appearance of a median about 60 of the top 100 tumor clones was seen in adjacent lung.

Assay used: immunoSEQ multiplex PCR; TCRdb lists only in-frame clones, some missing. The sample carries under 150,000 clones, 89% recorded once. The sequenced sample was peripheral blood, obtained before any cancer treatment. V is TRBV28 and J is TRBJ2-3; D not resolved. This clonotype was sampled from a female donor older than 55 with stage I lung adenocarcinoma. CDR3 bases: TGTGCCAGCAGTTTATCCTACACAGAGACAGATACGCAGTATTTT. Its translation: CASSLSYTETDTQYF.